Below, one T cell receptor beta chain is given with its context. Its antigen is still unknown. The CDR3 covers 13 residues. Germline V gene lookup returns CDR1 MNHEY and CDR2 SVGEGT. The sample comes from a study of CXCR3-negative and CXCR3-positive naive CD8 T cells. Whole-study findings and limits: Naive CXCR3-positive and CXCR3-negative cells shared TRBV-TRBJ usage; memory cells diverged. Both naive subsets had comparably high diversity; memory CD8+ cells much lower. Comparison of naive cells showed more hydrophobic TRB CDR3s in CXCR3-positive than in CXCR3-negative naive cells.

The libraries of TRB cDNA were prepared using 5' RACE with UMI labels. TCRdb reprocessed the 5' RACE reads, keeping one entry per CDR3 protein, no DNA. In total, the table holds 120,000 to 150,000 distinct CDR3 sequences. This sequence was found in a human donor in good health. Some clones in this sample may be carry-over from other donors' samples. Sequencing was performed on naive CXCR3+ CD8+ T cells from blood. Subset given: CD45RO-CCR7+CD27+CD95- naive CD8+ T cells expressing CXCR3 (TNR3+). This chain connects TRBV6-2 or TRBV6-3 to TRBJ2-5; with no DNA, the TCRdb D assignment of TRBD1 cannot be verified. This CDR3 is CASQDRGRETQYF.